Here is one T cell receptor (beta chain) with its context. The data were obtained in a study of blood T cell repertoires in COVID-19. This CDR3 has 15 residues. Germline-derived CDR1 and CDR2 are SGHRS and YFSETQ. J was trimmed by 8 bases and V by 2 bases; bases with no gene match: 6. Sequenced by immunoSEQ multiplex PCR; TCRdb stores in-frame clones only, minus some. The sample shows some 120,000 clones, around 81% of them seen only once. V usage is TRBV5-1 and J usage is TRBJ2-1; the match to TRBD1 covers 11 bases. This receptor was identified in a woman in her forties or fifties with acute or convalescent COVID-19. Material for sequencing was peripheral blood. The CDR3 DNA reads as TGCGCCAGCAGCTTCGGGACAGGGGGACGAGATGAGCAGTTCTTC. Translating gives CASSFGTGGRDEQFF.